This record looks at one T cell receptor (beta chain) sequence and its context. TCRdb's table, derived via immunoSEQ multiplex PCR, lists solely in-frame clones and lacks some. The table records 55,000 to 80,000 clones, roughly 98% of them present only once. This sample was included in a study of technical replicates of blood from several donors. This CDR3 has 14 amino acids. Unmatched junction bases numbered 6, after V lost 2 bases and J lost 5 bases. The germline CDR1 and CDR2 sequences are MNHNS and SASEGT. Sequenced: T cells isolated from PBMCs. This chain joins TRBV6-1 and TRBJ2-7, with 7 bases that match TRBD1. The sequence was obtained from a human donor in good health. CDR3 DNA sequence: TGTGCCAGCAGTGAACCCACAGGGGCCCACGAGCAGTACTTC. Its translation: CASSEPTGAHEQYF.